This T cell receptor beta chain came from a study of beta chain features in type 1 diabetes. Study details: All samples combined gave around 100,000,000 sorted cells for examination. Study observations and caveats: There were fewer insertions and more deletions at the VDJ junctions of type 1 diabetes patients.

V gave up 6 bases and J gave up 4 bases; unmatched junction bases: 6. Germline values: CDR1 SGHTA, CDR2 FQGNSA. This CDR3 spans 15 amino acids. With respect to this clone: The antigen is undetermined.

The authors reverse transcribed all of the isolated RNA, so sequencing captured expressed TCRB transcripts. The method was immunoSEQ multiplex PCR; TCRdb's version includes in-frame clones alone and lacks a portion of them. The data hold 250,000 to 300,000 clones, with roughly 8% observed a single time. The chain couples TRBV7-2 to TRBJ2-2; TRBD1 matches at 9 bases. This TCR was recovered from a woman younger than 35 in good health. Material: central memory CD4+ T cells from blood. In nucleotides, the CDR3 is TGTGCCAGCAGAAAGAGGGACAGGGTCACCGGGGAGCTGTTTTTT. Protein sequence: CASRKRDRVTGELFF.